This T cell receptor (beta chain) was recorded in a study of T cell clones after liver transplantation. Study-level background: Samples came from ITN030ST, which attempted immunosuppression withdrawal within 2 years of liver transplantation. Without induction therapy, subjects received standard immunosuppression until 12-24 months post-transplant. Blood was drawn pre-transplant, before withdrawal, and after full or failed withdrawal.

Assay: immunoSEQ multiplex PCR; the TCRdb copy retains only in-frame clones and omits some. This sample has about 22,000 clones, with around three quarters found just once. J gave up 5 bases and V 4 bases, and 13 bases lay outside the gene matches. The CDR3 is made up of 15 amino acids. The germline gives CDR1 GTSNPN, CDR2 SVGIG (reference sequence). Whole-study findings and limits: A significant post-transplant drop in circulating graft-donor-reactive CD4 TCRbeta sequences occurred in most of the 8 subjects.

A note on this clone: Its antigen is unknown.

The sequence was collected from a human donor who received a liver transplant. The chain recombines TRBV30 with TRBJ2-5; TRBD2 agrees at 7 bases. Source: CD4+ T cells from blood, taken before liver transplant. The CDR3 sequence: CAWTRSWEGPETQYF. CDR3 in DNA: TGTGCCTGGACCCGCAGCTGGGAGGGGCCTGAGACCCAGTACTTC.